This entry features one T cell receptor (beta chain) sequence. Its antigen is as yet unknown. A single record per CDR3 protein comes from TCRdb applying MiXCR to the 5' RACE reads. The sample includes approximately 1.8 million distinct CDR3 sequences, under 35% of them seen just once. The record originates from a study of identical twins. Study-wide points: Conclusions rested on cross-sectional statistics rather than following the same donors.

Looked up from germline, CDR1 is SEHNR and CDR2 is FQNEAQ (reference sequence). The CDR3 is made up of 15 amino acids. V gave up 0 bases and J gave up 4 bases, with 12 bases separating them. The chain has TRBV7-9 and TRBJ2-5; D is perhaps TRBD2 (6 bases). The source material was cord blood. The TCR was taken from a newborn girl in good health. The CDR3 bases are TGTGCCAGCAGCTTAGCCATCTCAGCGGGAGAGACCCAGTACTTC. It codes for CASSLAISAGETQYF. The full variable domain, with the rest looked up from reference TRBV7-9 and TRBJ2-5, is DTGVSQNPRHKITKRGQNVTFRCDPISEHNRLYWYRQTLGQGPEFLTYFQNEAQLEKSRLLSDRFSAERPKGSFSTLEIQRTEQGDSAMYLCASSLAISAGETQYFGPGTRLLVL.